This T cell receptor (beta chain) was documented in a study of blood T cell repertoires in COVID-19 (dated by TCRdb to the early 2020s). Regarding the study in general: The collaborator samples originated in the United States, Italy and Spain and spanned the acute and convalescent phases of COVID-19. The sample metadata nearly always contained a de-identified subject ID, COVID-19 status, age in years and sex. The samples were drawn from two sources: the first 160 participants of the ongoing ImmuneRACE study, and over 1,000 subjects contributed by 6 global collaborators. Where HLA class I and class II types were available, the types were taken from metadata supplied by the sample provider, not from assay-based typing. The repertoires were released in a freely available public database meant as a resource for research on the immune response to SARS-CoV-2. The dataset comprised deeply sampled blood TCRbeta repertoires from subjects exposed to, actively infected with, or recovered from COVID-19. The prospective study material was composed of cDNA or gDNA derived from T cells, B-cell-depleted T cells, or PBMCs.

The immunoSEQ Assay, a bias-controlled multiplex PCR, was used to amplify TCRbeta CDR3 regions from genomic DNA. The source study handled its data this way. Within the assay, amplification of reference gene primers was used to estimate how many nucleated cells each sample contained. To quantify the absolute abundance of each unique TCRbeta CDR3 rearrangement, sequence reads were collapsed and filtered. For each sample, productive Simpson clonality was calculated by taking the square root of Simpson's diversity index across productive rearrangements. TCRdb took over this immuneACCESS table, retaining in-frame rearrangements with V and J assigned. Such tables are incomplete; in checked studies, under half of the missing clones stem from an unresolved V gene, and the remainder is unexplained. V and J calls and clone size are copied from that table; D and trimming were computed from the DNA. This sample lists 95,000 to 150,000 clones; around 79% were detected once. Of the sample, about 2.3% falls within the top ten clones.

Each collaborating institution followed its own protocols to collect whole blood in K2EDTA tubes. For TCRbeta analysis, collaborators shipped samples in one of three forms: frozen whole blood, isolated PBMCs, or DNA extracted from either of those sample types. A word on this clone: What antigen it recognizes has not been identified. Per-base qualities were not stored, and no clone one base away is much larger.

CDR1 and CDR2 (SQVTM, ANQGSEA) derive from the germline V gene. From the cysteine up to the phenylalanine, the CDR3 has a length of 12 residues. The read is trimmed to its CDR3 DNA, 36 bases read in frame from base 1. The trim is 0 bases for V and 2 bases for J, with a gap of 4 bases between the germline ends. General findings and caveats noted by the study authors: The amount of clinical and demographic metadata varied by source and participant and was provided uncurated.

This sequence originates from a man between 65 and 80 years old with acute or convalescent COVID-19. The sequencing sample was made of peripheral blood. The chain couples TRBV29-1 to TRBJ1-2; no D segment can be confidently identified. The nucleotides read TGCAGCGTTGAAGACAGGAACTATGGCTACACCTTC. Translation gives CSVEDRNYGYTF.